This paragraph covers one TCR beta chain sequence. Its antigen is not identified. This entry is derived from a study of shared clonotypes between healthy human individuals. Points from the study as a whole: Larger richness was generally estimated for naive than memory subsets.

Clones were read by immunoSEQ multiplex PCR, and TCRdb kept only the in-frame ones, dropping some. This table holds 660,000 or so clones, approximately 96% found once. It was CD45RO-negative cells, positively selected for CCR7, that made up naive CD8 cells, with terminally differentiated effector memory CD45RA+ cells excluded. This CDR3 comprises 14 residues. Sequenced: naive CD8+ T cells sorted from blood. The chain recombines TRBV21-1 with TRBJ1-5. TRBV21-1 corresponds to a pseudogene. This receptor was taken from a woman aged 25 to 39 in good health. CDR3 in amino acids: CASILGGLNQPQHF. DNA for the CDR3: TGTGCCAGCATCCTGGGAGGTTTGAATCAGCCCCAGCATTTT.